This T cell receptor (beta chain) stems from a study of beta chain features in type 1 diabetes. Whole-study results and caveats: A moderate, significant TCRB CDR3 shortening appeared in type 1 diabetes across four CD4+ subsets.

Sequencing targeted expressed TCRB transcripts, as all isolated RNA had been reverse transcribed. Sequencing used immunoSEQ multiplex PCR; TCRdb keeps in-frame clones, though not all of them. The data show 250,000 to 350,000 clones, roughly an eighth seen once. This clone was seen a handful of times. What it binds is unknown. The CDR3 covers 15 residues. The germline V gene encodes CDR1 GTSNPN and CDR2 SVGIG (reference sequence). The receptor was isolated from a man aged 30-40 years with type 1 diabetes. The specimen sequenced was naive CD4+ T cells from blood. This sequence joins TRBV30 and TRBJ2-5; 8 bases match TRBD1. The DNA matches TRBJ2-7 better at its end, which makes the J call doubtful. CDR3 DNA: TGTGCCTGGAGTTATCCGGGACAGGTCTCCTACGAGCAGTACTTC. Its translation: CAWSYPGQVSYEQYF.